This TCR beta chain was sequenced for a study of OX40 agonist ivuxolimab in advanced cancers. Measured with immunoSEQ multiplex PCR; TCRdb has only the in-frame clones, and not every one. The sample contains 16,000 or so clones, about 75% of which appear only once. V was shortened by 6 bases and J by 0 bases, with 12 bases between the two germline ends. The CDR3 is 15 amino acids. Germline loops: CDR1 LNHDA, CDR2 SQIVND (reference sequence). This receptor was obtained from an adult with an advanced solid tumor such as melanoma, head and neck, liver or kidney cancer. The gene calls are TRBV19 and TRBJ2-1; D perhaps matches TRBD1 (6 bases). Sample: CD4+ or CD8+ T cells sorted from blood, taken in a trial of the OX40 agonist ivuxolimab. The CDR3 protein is CASSITGTSYNEQFF. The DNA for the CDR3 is TGTGCCAGTAGCATCACAGGGACCTCCTACAATGAGCAGTTCTTC. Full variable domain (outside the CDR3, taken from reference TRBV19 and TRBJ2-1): DGGITQSPKYLFRKEGQNVTLSCEQNLNHDAMYWYRQDPGQGLRLIYYSQIVNDFQKGDIAEGYSVSREKKESFPLTVTSAQKNPTAFYLCASSITGTSYNEQFFGPGTRLTVL.